Listed here are 2 T cell receptor beta chains from one sample, sequenced in a study of cytomegalovirus exposure and HLA in healthy donors. Researchers ran the PCR with 60 Vbeta and 13 Jbeta primers. Sequencing was performed with immunoSEQ multiplex PCR; in TCRdb, only in-frame clones are kept and a portion is missing. The sample shows approximately 150,000 clones, more than 70% of them seen only once. Specimen: PBMCs. The receptor set was obtained from a man aged 55-75 years in good health and CMV-seronegative.

The CDR3 bases are TGTGCCAGCAGCTTAGCGCTTGAAACTAGCGGGGGGGGTACGGATACGCAGTATTTT. The encoded protein is CASSLALETSGGGTDTQYF. This chain uses TRBV7-9 with TRBJ2-3; 13 nucleotides match TRBD2. The CDR3 has 19 amino acids. Germline-derived CDR1 and CDR2 are SEHNR and FQNEAQ (reference sequence). V was clipped by 0 bases and J by 6 bases; unmatched bases: 12.

V gene TRBV11-2 combines with J gene TRBJ2-5; D unresolved. The V end was cut by 3 bases, the J end by 0 bases, with 8 bases between. This CDR3 is 14 amino acids long. The germline V gene has CDR1 SGHAT and CDR2 FQNNGV. The CDR3 region is CASSFGSYQETQYF. CDR3 bases: TGTGCCAGCAGCTTCGGGTCGTACCAAGAGACCCAGTACTTC.